This entry describes one TCR beta chain. Its cognate antigen is unknown. Some clones are missing from TCRdb's copy, which holds only in-frame ones; the method was immunoSEQ multiplex PCR. Of about 120,000 clones detected, around 80% appear once; the ten largest clones hold 5.5%. This CDR3 contains 15 residues. Looked up from germline, CDR1 is MNHNS and CDR2 is SASEGT. The V gene lost 2 bases and the J gene lost 4 bases, with 13 bases spanning the gap. The entry originates in a study of a mutant IDH1 vaccine in newly diagnosed glioma. At the level of the study: In some groups vaccination began 4-6 weeks post-radiotherapy; others received it with temozolomide.

The sample's time point: week 11, during vaccination. Vaccination used 300 ug of mutant IDH1 20-mer peptide per dose, with topical imiquimod. Study-level results: Changes to the top peripheral T cell clonotypes appeared unrelated to pseudoprogression.

V and J are TRBV6-1 and TRBJ2-3, with a possible D match to TRBD1 (6 bases). Material: PBMCs, obtained from a glioma patient whose treatment included an IDH1 peptide vaccine. The receptor was isolated from a man aged 40-55 years with glioma. In DNA form, the CDR3 reads TGTGCCAGCAGTGAAAGGGCAGGGACATCAGATACGCAGTATTTT. Amino acids: CASSERAGTSDTQYF.